A selection of T cell receptor beta chains follows, all from one sample in a study of identical twins. TCRdb ran MiXCR on the 5' RACE reads and lists one entry per CDR3 protein. The sample shows roughly 480,000 distinct CDR3 sequences, roughly 26% of them seen only once. The same sample was also used in a study of T cells expressing NK-cell markers.

The specimen sequenced was CD4+ T cells sorted from blood. The source of these receptors is a woman aged 18-30 years in good health. Both conserved end residues are part of each CDR3. A D gene is named only where the DNA matches it firmly. A row's size may be missing; if present it is once, few, many or a size class.

-,-,TRBJ2-5,TRBV12-5,CASGLSTRETQYF,TGTGCTAGTGGTTTGTCTACAAGGGAGACCCAGTACTTC
once,-,TRBJ2-7,TRBV6-6,CASGKVRYEQYF,TGTGCCAGCGGAAAGGTACGCTACGAGCAGTACTTC
few,-,TRBJ2-2,TRBV6-5,CASSKQTGELFF,TGTGCCAGCAGTAAGCAAACCGGGGAGCTGTTTTTT
-,-,TRBJ2-7,TRBV2,CASSEVRDSQQYF,TGTGCCAGCAGTGAAGTGCGGGACAGCCAGCAGTACTTC
few,-,TRBJ2-3,TRBV4-3,CASSQGGAPTDTQYF,TGCGCCAGCAGCCAAGGAGGCGCCCCCACAGATACGCAGTATTTT
-,-,TRBJ2-1,TRBV10-2,CASRRGPGNEQFF,TGCGCCAGCAGGCGCGGGCCAGGCAATGAGCAGTTCTTC
few,-,TRBJ2-2,TRBV29-1,CSVVERPNTGELFF,TGCAGCGTTGTAGAGCGGCCGAACACCGGGGAGCTGTTTTTT
few,TRBD2,TRBJ2-3,TRBV12-3/TRBV12-4,CASSSLSGGARDTQYF,TGTGCCAGCAGCTCCCTTAGCGGGGGGGCAAGAGATACGCAGTATTTT
-,-,TRBJ1-1,TRBV20-1,CSASIVGRTEAFF,TGCAGTGCTAGCATAGTAGGGCGTACTGAAGCTTTCTTT
-,-,TRBJ2-1,TRBV20-1,CSASSAPGAYNEQFF,TGCAGTGCTAGCTCTGCCCCCGGGGCTTACAATGAGCAGTTCTTC